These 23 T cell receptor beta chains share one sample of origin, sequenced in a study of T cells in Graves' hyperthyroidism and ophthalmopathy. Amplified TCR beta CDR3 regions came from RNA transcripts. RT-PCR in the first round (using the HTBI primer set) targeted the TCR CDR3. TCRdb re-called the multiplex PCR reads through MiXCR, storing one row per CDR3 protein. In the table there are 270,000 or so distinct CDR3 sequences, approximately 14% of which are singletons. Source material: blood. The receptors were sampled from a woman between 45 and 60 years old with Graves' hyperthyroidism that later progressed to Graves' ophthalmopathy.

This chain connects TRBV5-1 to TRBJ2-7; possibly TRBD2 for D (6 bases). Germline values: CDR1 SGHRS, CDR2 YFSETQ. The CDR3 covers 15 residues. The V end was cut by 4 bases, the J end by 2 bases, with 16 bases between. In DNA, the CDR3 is TGCGCCAGCAGCCCGTCCGGAACTAGCCCCTACGAGCAGTACTTC. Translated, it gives CASSPSGTSPYEQYF.

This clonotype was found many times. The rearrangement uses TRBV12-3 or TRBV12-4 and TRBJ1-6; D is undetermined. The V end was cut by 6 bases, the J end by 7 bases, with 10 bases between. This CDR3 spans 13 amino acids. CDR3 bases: TGTGCCAGCAGCCCCTCACAGAATTCACCCCTCCACTTT. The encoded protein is CASSPSQNSPLHF.

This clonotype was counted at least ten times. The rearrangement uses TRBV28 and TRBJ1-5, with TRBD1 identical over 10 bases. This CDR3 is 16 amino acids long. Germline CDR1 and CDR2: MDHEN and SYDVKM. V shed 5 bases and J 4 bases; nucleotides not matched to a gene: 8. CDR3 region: CASSPRTGGSNQPQHF. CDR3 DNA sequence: TGTGCCAGCAGTCCACGGACAGGGGGATCAAATCAGCCCCAGCATTTT.

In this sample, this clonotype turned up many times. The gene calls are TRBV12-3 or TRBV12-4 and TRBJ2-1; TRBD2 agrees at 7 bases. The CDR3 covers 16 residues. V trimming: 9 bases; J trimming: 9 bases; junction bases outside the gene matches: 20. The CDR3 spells CASTSGKASGWGEQFF. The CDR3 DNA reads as TGTGCCAGTACCTCGGGTAAGGCTAGCGGCTGGGGTGAGCAGTTCTTC.

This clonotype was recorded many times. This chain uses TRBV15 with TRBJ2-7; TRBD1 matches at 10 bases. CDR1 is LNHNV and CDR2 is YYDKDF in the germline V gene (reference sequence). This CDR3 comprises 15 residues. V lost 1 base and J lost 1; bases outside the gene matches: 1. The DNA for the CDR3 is TGTGCCACCAGCAGAGGGACAGGGGGGTCCTACGAGCAGTACTTC. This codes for CATSRGTGGSYEQYF.

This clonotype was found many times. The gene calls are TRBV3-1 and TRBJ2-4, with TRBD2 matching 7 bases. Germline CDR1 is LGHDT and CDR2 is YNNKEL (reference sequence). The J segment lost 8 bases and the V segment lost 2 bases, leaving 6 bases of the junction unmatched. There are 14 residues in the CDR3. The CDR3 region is CASSQRGGLDIQYF. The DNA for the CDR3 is TGTGCCAGCAGCCAAAGGGGAGGGTTAGACATTCAGTACTTC.

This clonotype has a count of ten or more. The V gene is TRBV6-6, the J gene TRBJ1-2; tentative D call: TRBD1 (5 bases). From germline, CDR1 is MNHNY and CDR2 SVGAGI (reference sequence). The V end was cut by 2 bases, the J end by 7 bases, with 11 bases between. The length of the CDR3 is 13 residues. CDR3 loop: CASSYGAGFGYTF. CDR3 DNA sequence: TGTGCCAGCAGTTACGGGGCAGGGTTTGGCTACACCTTC.

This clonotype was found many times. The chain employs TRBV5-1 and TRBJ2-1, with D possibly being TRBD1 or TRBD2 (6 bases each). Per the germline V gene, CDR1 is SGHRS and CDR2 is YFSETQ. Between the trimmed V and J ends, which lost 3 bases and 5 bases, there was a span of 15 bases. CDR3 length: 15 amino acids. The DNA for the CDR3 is TGCGCCAGCAGCTGGAGGGGCAGGGGTGACAATGAGCAGTTCTTC. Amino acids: CASSWRGRGDNEQFF.

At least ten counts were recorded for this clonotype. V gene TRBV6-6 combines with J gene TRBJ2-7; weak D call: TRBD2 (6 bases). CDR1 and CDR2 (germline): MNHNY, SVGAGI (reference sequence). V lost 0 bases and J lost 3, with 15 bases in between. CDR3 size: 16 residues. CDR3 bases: TGTGCCAGCAGTTACTCGCGCCGGACGGGGGACTACGAGCAGTACTTC. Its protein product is CASSYSRRTGDYEQYF.

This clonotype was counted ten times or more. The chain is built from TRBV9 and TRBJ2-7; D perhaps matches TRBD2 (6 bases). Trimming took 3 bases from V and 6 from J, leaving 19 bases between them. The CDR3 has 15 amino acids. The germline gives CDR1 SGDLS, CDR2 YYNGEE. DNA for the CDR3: TGTGCCAGCAGCGCAGAGACTAGTAGGTTAGCCGAGCAGTACTTC. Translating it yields CASSAETSRLAEQYF.

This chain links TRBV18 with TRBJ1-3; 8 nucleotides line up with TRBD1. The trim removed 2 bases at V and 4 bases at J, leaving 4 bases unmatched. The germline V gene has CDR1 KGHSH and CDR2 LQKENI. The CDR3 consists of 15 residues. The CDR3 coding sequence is TGTGCCAGCTCACCAAGACAGGGGAGAGGAAACACCATATATTTT. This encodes CASSPRQGRGNTIYF.

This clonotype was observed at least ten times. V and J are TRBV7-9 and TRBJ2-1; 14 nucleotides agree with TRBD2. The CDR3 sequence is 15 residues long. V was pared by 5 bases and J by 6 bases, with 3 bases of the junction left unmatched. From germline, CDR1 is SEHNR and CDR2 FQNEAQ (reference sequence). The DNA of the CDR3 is TGTGCCAGCAGCCGTGGGACTAGCGGGAGCAATGAGCAGTTCTTC. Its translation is CASSRGTSGSNEQFF.

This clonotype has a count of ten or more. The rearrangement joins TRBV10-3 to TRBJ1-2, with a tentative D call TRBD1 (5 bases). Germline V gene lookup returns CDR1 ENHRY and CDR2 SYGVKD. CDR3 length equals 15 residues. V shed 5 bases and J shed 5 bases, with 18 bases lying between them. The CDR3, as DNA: TGTGCCATCAGTCCCGAGACAGCAGTATATTATGGCTACACCTTC. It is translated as CAISPETAVYYGYTF.

Written as DNA, the CDR3 is TGTGCCAGCAGCTTCGGGGGGCAACCGCAACCCCAGCATTTT. This translates into CASSFGGQPQPQHF. The rearrangement uses TRBV5-6 and TRBJ1-5; a possible D gene is TRBD1 (6 bases). The CDR3 has 14 amino acids. Trimming left V 2 bases short and J 10 bases short, with 16 bases between. The germline gives CDR1 SGHDT, CDR2 YYEEEE.

DNA for the CDR3: TGCAGCGTGAGCGGGTCTTCAGGCTATGGCTACACCTTC. It is translated as CSVSGSSGYGYTF. V gene TRBV29-1 combines with J gene TRBJ1-2; D is ambiguous. Germline CDR1 and CDR2: SQVTM and ANQGSEA. Trimming shortened V by 6 bases and J by 4 bases, and 15 bases separated the two germline ends. This CDR3 spans 13 amino acids. The full variable domain, its missing parts supplied by reference TRBV29-1 and TRBJ1-2, is SAVISQKPSRDICQRGTSLTIQCQVDSQVTMMFWYRQQPGQSLTLIATANQGSEATYESGFVIDKFPISRPNLTFSTLTVSNMSPEDSSIYLCSVSGSSGYGYTFGSGTRLTVV.

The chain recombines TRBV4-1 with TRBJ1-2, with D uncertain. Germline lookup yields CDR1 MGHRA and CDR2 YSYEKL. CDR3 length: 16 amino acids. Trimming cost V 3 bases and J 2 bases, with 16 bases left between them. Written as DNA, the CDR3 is TGCGCCAGCAGCCAGCCAGGCAGGACCCTGAACTATGGCTACACCTTC. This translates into CASSQPGRTLNYGYTF.

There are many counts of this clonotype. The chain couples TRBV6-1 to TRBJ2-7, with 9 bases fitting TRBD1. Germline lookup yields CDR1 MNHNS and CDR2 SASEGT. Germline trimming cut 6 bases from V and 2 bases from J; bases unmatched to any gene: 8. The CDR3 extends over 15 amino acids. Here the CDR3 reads CASSPGQGKTYEQYF. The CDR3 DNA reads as TGTGCCAGCAGCCCCGGACAGGGGAAGACCTACGAGCAGTACTTC.

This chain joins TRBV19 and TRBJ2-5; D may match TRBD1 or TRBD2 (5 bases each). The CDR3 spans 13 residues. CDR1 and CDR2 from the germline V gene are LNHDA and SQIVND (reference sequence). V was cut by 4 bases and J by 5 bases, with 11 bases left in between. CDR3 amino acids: CASSRGFGETQYF. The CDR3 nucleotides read TGTGCCAGTAGTAGGGGGTTCGGGGAGACCCAGTACTTC. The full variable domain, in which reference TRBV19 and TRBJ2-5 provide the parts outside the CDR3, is DGGITQSPKYLFRKEGQNVTLSCEQNLNHDAMYWYRQDPGQGLRLIYYSQIVNDFQKGDIAEGYSVSREKKESFPLTVTSAQKNPTAFYLCASSRGFGETQYFGPGTRLLVL.

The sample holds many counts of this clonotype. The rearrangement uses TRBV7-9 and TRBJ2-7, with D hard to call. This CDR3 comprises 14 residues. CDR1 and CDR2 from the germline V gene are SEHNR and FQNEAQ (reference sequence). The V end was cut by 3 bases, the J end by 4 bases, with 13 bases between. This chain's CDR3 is CASSLEWSAYEQYF. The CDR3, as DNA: TGTGCCAGCAGCTTGGAGTGGTCCGCGTACGAGCAGTACTTC.

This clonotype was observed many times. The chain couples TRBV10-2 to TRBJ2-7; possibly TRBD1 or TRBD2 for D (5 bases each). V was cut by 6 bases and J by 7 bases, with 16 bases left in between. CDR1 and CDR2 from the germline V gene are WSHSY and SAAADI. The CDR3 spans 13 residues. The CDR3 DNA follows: TGCGCCAGCAGCGCCGGGACGGTGAAAGAGCAGTACTTC. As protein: CASSAGTVKEQYF.

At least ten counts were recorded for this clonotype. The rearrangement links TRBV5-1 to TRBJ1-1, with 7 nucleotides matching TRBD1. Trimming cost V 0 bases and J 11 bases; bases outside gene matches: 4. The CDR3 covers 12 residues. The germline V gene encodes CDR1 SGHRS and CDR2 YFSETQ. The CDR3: CASSLGQGYAFF. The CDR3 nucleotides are TGCGCCAGCAGCTTGGGACAGGGCTACGCTTTCTTT.

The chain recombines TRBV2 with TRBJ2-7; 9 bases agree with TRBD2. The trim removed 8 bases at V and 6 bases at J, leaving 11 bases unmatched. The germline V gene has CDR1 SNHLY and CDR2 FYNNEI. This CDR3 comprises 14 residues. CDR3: CASSVRTSDGEQYF. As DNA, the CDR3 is TGTGCCAGCTCGGTGAGGACTAGCGATGGCGAGCAGTACTTC.

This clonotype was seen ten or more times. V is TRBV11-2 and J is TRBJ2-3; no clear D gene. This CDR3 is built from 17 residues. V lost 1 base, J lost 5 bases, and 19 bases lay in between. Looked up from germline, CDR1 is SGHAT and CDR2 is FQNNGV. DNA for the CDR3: TGTGCCAGCAGCTTAGTTGAATCGGAACCGTGGGTAGATACGCAGTATTTT. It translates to CASSLVESEPWVDTQYF. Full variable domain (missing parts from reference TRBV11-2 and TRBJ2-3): EAGVAQSPRYKIIEKRQSVAFWCNPISGHATLYWYQQILGQGPKLLIQFQNNGVVDDSQLPKDRFSAERLKGVDSTLKIQPAKLEDSAVYLCASSLVESEPWVDTQYFGPGTRLTVL.